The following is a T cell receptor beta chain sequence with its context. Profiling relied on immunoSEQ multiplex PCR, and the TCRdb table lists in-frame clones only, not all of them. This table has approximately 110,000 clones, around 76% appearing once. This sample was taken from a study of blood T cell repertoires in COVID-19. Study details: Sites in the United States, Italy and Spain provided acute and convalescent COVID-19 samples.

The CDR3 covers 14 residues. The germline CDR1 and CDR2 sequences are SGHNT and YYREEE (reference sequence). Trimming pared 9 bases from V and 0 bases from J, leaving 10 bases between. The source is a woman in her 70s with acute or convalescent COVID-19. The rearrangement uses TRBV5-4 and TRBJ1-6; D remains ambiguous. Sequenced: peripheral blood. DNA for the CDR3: TGTGCCATTTCACTAAGCTCCTATAATTCACCCCTCCACTTT. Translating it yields CAISLSSYNSPLHF.